Following are 15 T cell receptor beta chains from one sample sequenced in a study of blood T cells in healthy people across ages. Primed by a sample-barcoded 5' primer and a J-beta primer mix, a second PCR proceeded for about 7 to 11 cycles. TCRdb independently ran MiXCR on the 5' RACE reads; one entry per CDR3 protein. The data contain about 1,400,000 distinct CDR3 sequences, roughly 59% of them singletons. Sequenced sample: blood. Every receptor here comes from a young man in good health.

This clonotype occurred a few times. The chain uses TRBV29-1 and TRBJ2-3; D ambiguous. The CDR3 runs to 14 residues. The V end lost 4 bases, the J end lost 0 bases, and 11 bases lay between the germline ends. Germline assignment: CDR1 SQVTM and CDR2 ANQGSEA. The CDR3: CSVVAVSSTDTQYF. CDR3 nucleotides: TGCAGCGTTGTGGCAGTTTCTAGCACAGATACGCAGTATTTT.

The chain recombines TRBV20-1 with TRBJ2-7, with 11 positions matching TRBD2. Trimming took 5 bases from V and 5 from J; bases not matched to a gene: 5. The CDR3 is 13 amino acids. CDR1 is DFQATT and CDR2 is SNEGSKA in the germline V gene (reference sequence). The CDR3 sequence is CSAATSGVHEQYF. In nucleotides, the CDR3 is TGCAGTGCTGCGACTAGCGGGGTCCACGAGCAGTACTTC.

This clonotype turned up a few times. J is TRBJ2-5 and V is TRBV29-1, with a tentative D call TRBD1 (5 bases). The CDR3 consists of 11 residues. The germline V and J ends were trimmed by 6 bases and 6 bases, with 11 bases remaining between them. In germline, CDR1 is SQVTM, CDR2 ANQGSEA. The CDR3 here is CSVVPGQTQYF. The CDR3 bases are TGCAGCGTAGTTCCAGGGCAGACCCAGTACTTC.

The chain carries TRBV7-9 and TRBJ2-7; D possibly uses TRBD1 or TRBD2 (5 bases each). This CDR3 comprises 12 residues. V was trimmed by 5 bases and J by 6 bases, leaving 11 bases between them. CDR1 is SEHNR and CDR2 is FQNEAQ in the germline V gene (reference sequence). The DNA of the CDR3 is TGTGCCAGCAGCCTGGGGGTCTGCGAGCAGTACTTC. Protein product: CASSLGVCEQYF. The whole variable domain, filled in from reference TRBV7-9 and TRBJ2-7, reads DTGVSQNPRHKITKRGQNVTFRCDPISEHNRLYWYRQTLGQGPEFLTYFQNEAQLEKSRLLSDRFSAERPKGSFSTLEIQRTEQGDSAMYLCASSLGVCEQYFGPGTRLTVT.

This chain uses TRBV7-9 with TRBJ2-7; TRBD2 matches 8 bases. The germline V gene has CDR1 SEHNR and CDR2 FQNEAQ (reference sequence). V was pared by 2 bases and J by 2 bases, with 5 bases of the junction left unmatched. The length of the CDR3 is 15 residues. CDR3 sequence reads: CASSLPISGTYEQYF. DNA of the CDR3: TGTGCCAGCAGCTTACCCATTAGCGGGACCTACGAGCAGTACTTC.

CDR3 DNA: TGTGCCAGCGACGGGGGACCTCAAGTCAGGCCTTATGGCTACACCTTC. As protein: CASDGGPQVRPYGYTF. The rearrangement uses TRBV21-1 and TRBJ1-2; the D call in the table, TRBD1, was not verified against the DNA. TRBV21-1 is termed a pseudogene. This CDR3 has 16 amino acids.

The rearrangement joins TRBV20-1 to TRBJ2-1, with TRBD2 identical over 9 bases. The J segment lost 1 base and the V segment lost 3 bases, leaving 10 bases of the junction unmatched. Germline V gene lookup returns CDR1 DFQATT and CDR2 SNEGSKA (reference sequence). The CDR3 has 17 residues. CDR3 nucleotides: TGCAGTGCTAGCCCTAGCGGGACCTACCGTTCCTACAATGAGCAGTTCTTC. Translating it yields CSASPSGTYRSYNEQFF.

V gene TRBV19 combines with J gene TRBJ2-1, with D unclear. CDR3 length equals 12 residues. Germline V gene lookup returns CDR1 LNHDA and CDR2 SQIVND (reference sequence). Trimming stripped 4 bases from V and 8 bases from J, with 9 bases between. The CDR3 region has the DNA TGTGCCAGTAGTAAAGTGGCGGATGAGCAGTTCTTC. This codes for CASSKVADEQFF.

The chain employs TRBV13 and TRBJ1-2; weak D call: TRBD1 (5 bases). The V and J ends lost 5 bases and 4 bases respectively, with 20 bases between them. The CDR3 has 16 residues. Germline V gene data show CDR1 as PRHDT and CDR2 as FYEKMQ (reference sequence). The CDR3 is CASSPAASGGGYGYTF. The CDR3 nucleotides read TGTGCCAGCAGCCCTGCCGCTTCGGGGGGTGGCTATGGCTACACCTTC.

The V gene is TRBV4-3, the J gene TRBJ2-1; maybe TRBD1 (6 bases). In germline, CDR1 is LGHNA, CDR2 YSLEER. V lost 0 bases and J 3 bases, leaving 15 bases between the germline ends. CDR3 size: 17 residues. The CDR3 DNA sequence: TGCGCCAGCAGCCAAGACAGGGGAAACTATTACTACAATGAGCAGTTCTTC. It specifies CASSQDRGNYYYNEQFF.

The chain couples TRBV2 to TRBJ1-6, with a possible D match to TRBD1 (6 bases). This CDR3 contains 16 residues. CDR1 is SNHLY and CDR2 is FYNNEI in the germline V gene. Trimming stripped 6 bases from V and 9 bases from J, with 21 bases between. In DNA form, the CDR3 reads TGTGCCAGCAGATTTACAGGGTCCGGGGCCGGTTCACCCCTCCACTTT. Its protein product is CASRFTGSGAGSPLHF. The variable domain in full, completed from reference TRBV2 and TRBJ1-6, reads EPEVTQTPSHQVTQMGQEVILRCVPISNHLYFYWYRQILGQKVEFLVSFYNNEISEKSEIFDDQFSVERPDGSNFTLKIRSTKLEDSAMYFCASRFTGSGAGSPLHFGNGTRLTVT.

This clonotype was counted only a few times. The genes are TRBV4-1 and TRBJ1-4, with D tentatively TRBD1 (5 bases). V was shortened by 3 bases and J by 5 bases, with 16 bases between the two germline ends. The CDR3 length is 16 residues. Per germline, CDR1 MGHRA and CDR2 YSYEKL. CDR3 coding DNA: TGCGCCAGCAGCCAGGGTCCAGGGCGGAAAAATGAAAAACTGTTTTTT. It specifies CASSQGPGRKNEKLFF.

In this sample, this clonotype turned up once. The V and J genes are TRBV24-1 and TRBJ1-5, with D possibly matching TRBD1 (5 bases). Germline-derived CDR1 and CDR2 are KGHDR and SFDVKD. Trimming pared 9 bases from V and 0 bases from J, leaving 17 bases between. This CDR3 spans 16 amino acids. The CDR3 is CATPQAARYSNQPQHF. The CDR3 DNA reads TGTGCCACCCCACAGGCGGCGCGATATAGCAATCAGCCCCAGCATTTT.

The chain recombines TRBV30 with TRBJ2-6; no reliable D call. Deletions cut 0 bases from V and 2 bases from J, with 8 bases between. The germline gives CDR1 GTSNPN, CDR2 SVGIG (reference sequence). The CDR3 is made up of 15 amino acids. The CDR3 region has the DNA TGTGCCTGGAGTGTTGGTAGGGCTGGGGCCAACGTCCTGACTTTC. This translates into CAWSVGRAGANVLTF.

The chain joins TRBV20-1 to TRBJ1-1; maybe TRBD1 (5 bases). The germline V gene has CDR1 DFQATT and CDR2 SNEGSKA (reference sequence). V was cut by 1 base and J by 0 bases, with 9 bases left in between. The CDR3 consists of 14 residues. CDR3 sequence reads: CSARGGRVNTEAFF. CDR3 sequence (DNA): TGCAGTGCTAGAGGGGGCAGGGTGAACACTGAAGCTTTCTTT.